The present TCR beta chain was sequenced within a study of CD8 T cells in ankylosing spondylitis. Preparation of TCR beta libraries was done by quantitative 5'-RACE with molecular barcodes. TCRdb used MiXCR to reprocess the 5' RACE reads, holding one entry per CDR3 protein. The repertoire consists of 200,000 to 300,000 distinct CDR3 sequences, with about 10% occurring once and the leading ten covering 2.5% to 3%. The germline CDR1 and CDR2 sequences are KGHDR and SFDVKD. The CDR3 loop spans 13 amino acids. V gave up 12 bases and J gave up 10 bases, with 21 bases separating them. This clonotype was observed many times.

The sequence derives from a male donor with ankylosing spondylitis or in good health (not recorded which). J is TRBJ2-1 and V is TRBV24-1; D is ambiguous. Sequencing input: blood, either unsorted or a sorted T cell fraction (not recorded which). The CDR3: CAPTGLDGNEQFF. In DNA, the CDR3 is TGTGCCCCTACCGGCCTCGACGGTAACGAGCAGTTCTTC.